Presented here are 30 T cell receptor beta chains from one specimen sequenced in a study of blood T cell repertoires in COVID-19. Here immunoSEQ multiplex PCR was the method, and the copy in TCRdb shows in-frame clones only, minus some. The sample carries hundreds of thousands of clones, approximately 86% recorded once. Sequenced material: peripheral blood. These TCRs come from a man aged 55 to 69 who had recovered from COVID-19.

This sequence joins TRBV5-1 and TRBJ2-1, with 10 bases aligning to TRBD2. Germline CDR1 and CDR2: SGHRS and YFSETQ. The CDR3 covers 16 residues. The J segment lost 6 bases and the V segment lost 2 bases, leaving 8 bases of the junction unmatched. CDR3 nucleotides: TGCGCCAGCAGCTTACTAGCGGGGACCGCTCCCAATGAGCAGTTCTTC. Encoded protein: CASSLLAGTAPNEQFF.

The rearrangement links TRBV5-1 to TRBJ1-1; possibly TRBD1 for D (5 bases). The CDR3 has 13 residues. From germline, CDR1 is SGHRS and CDR2 YFSETQ. Trimming took off 2 bases at V and 3 bases at J, with 8 bases between the two ends. CDR3 coding DNA: TGCGCCAGCAGCTTAGACAGTCACACTGAAGCTTTCTTT. Encoded protein: CASSLDSHTEAFF.

The chain joins TRBV11-3 to TRBJ2-1, with 11 nucleotides matching TRBD2. This CDR3 has 14 residues. V gave up 2 bases and J gave up 15 bases; unmatched junction bases: 9. Germline CDR1 is SGHNT and CDR2 is YENEEA. The CDR3 DNA is TGTGCCAGCAGCTTAACAGGACTAGCGGGCCAAAGGTTCTTC. Encoded protein: CASSLTGLAGQRFF.

The chain has TRBV19 and TRBJ2-1; 9 positions match TRBD1. With V trimmed by 5 bases and J by 4 bases, 9 bases remained unmatched. There are 16 residues in the CDR3. Germline V gene data show CDR1 as LNHDA and CDR2 as SQIVND (reference sequence). For the CDR3, the DNA is TGTGCCAGTAGTGACCCGGACAGGGGAAAGTACAATGAGCAGTTCTTC. Translating it yields CASSDPDRGKYNEQFF. The variable domain in full, with the rest retrieved from reference TRBV19 and TRBJ2-1, is DGGITQSPKYLFRKEGQNVTLSCEQNLNHDAMYWYRQDPGQGLRLIYYSQIVNDFQKGDIAEGYSVSREKKESFPLTVTSAQKNPTAFYLCASSDPDRGKYNEQFFGPGTRLTVL.

The rearrangement links TRBV4-2 to TRBJ2-5; maybe TRBD2 (7 bases). The CDR3 covers 16 residues. Germline V gives CDR1 LGHNA, CDR2 YNFKEQ. With 8 bases removed from V and 4 bases from J, the gap between germline ends came to 23 bases. The CDR3 is CASDVLFGGLLETQYF. As DNA, the CDR3 is TGTGCCAGCGATGTCCTATTCGGGGGGCTTTTAGAGACCCAGTACTTC.

The chain has TRBV4-1 and TRBJ2-7, with 12 positions matching TRBD2. The CDR3 spans 15 residues. CDR1 is MGHRA, CDR2 YSYEKL, per germline. Trimming removed 4 bases from V and 9 bases from J; junction bases left unmatched: 10. The DNA for the CDR3 is TGCGCCAGCAGCCCCTCGGGGCTAGCGGGGGGGCGGCAGTACTTC. Protein product: CASSPSGLAGGRQYF.

There are many counts of this clone. For the CDR3, the DNA is TGTGCCAGCAGCCCCCGGCTTCAGGGTGAGCAGTACGTC. Amino acids: CASSPRLQGEQYV. This chain uses TRBV3-1 (or the pseudogene TRBV3-2) with TRBJ2-7; D perhaps matches TRBD1 (5 bases). The CDR3 sequence is 13 residues long. Trimming took 4 bases from V and 7 from J, leaving 14 bases between them. The germline gives CDR1 LGHDT, CDR2 YNNKEL (reference sequence).

This chain uses TRBV24-1 with TRBJ1-2, with D unresolved. This CDR3 region has 13 residues. From germline, CDR1 is KGHDR and CDR2 SFDVKD. Trimming left V 7 bases short and J 3 bases short, with 11 bases between. CDR3 sequence: CATSHGSYYGYTF. The CDR3 nucleotides are TGTGCCACCAGCCATGGGAGTTACTATGGCTACACCTTC.

This rearrangement joins TRBV19 to TRBJ2-3, with TRBD1 identical over 9 bases. The trim removed 10 bases at V and 1 base at J, leaving 6 bases unmatched. This CDR3 has 14 amino acids. Germline loops: CDR1 LNHDA, CDR2 SQIVND (reference sequence). The CDR3 protein is CATTTGGGTDTQYF. CDR3 DNA: TGTGCCACCACAACAGGGGGCGGCACAGATACGCAGTATTTT.

The chain joins TRBV19 to TRBJ2-3; 11 bases are shared with TRBD2. The CDR3 runs to 15 residues. The germline V gene has CDR1 LNHDA and CDR2 SQIVND (reference sequence). Trimming took 5 bases from V and 5 from J; bases not matched to a gene: 6. The CDR3 DNA is TGTGCCAGTAGTGCACTAGCGGGGGCCGGAGATACGCAGTATTTT. It yields the protein CASSALAGAGDTQYF. Full variable domain (missing parts from reference TRBV19 and TRBJ2-3): DGGITQSPKYLFRKEGQNVTLSCEQNLNHDAMYWYRQDPGQGLRLIYYSQIVNDFQKGDIAEGYSVSREKKESFPLTVTSAQKNPTAFYLCASSALAGAGDTQYFGPGTRLTVL.

The V and J genes are TRBV9 and TRBJ1-1, with TRBD1 matching 10 bases. Germline CDR1 is SGDLS and CDR2 is YYNGEE. The J segment lost 1 base and the V segment lost 4 bases, leaving 7 bases of the junction unmatched. There are 16 residues in the CDR3. The CDR3 sequence is CASSTRTGGRNTEAFF. CDR3 nucleotide sequence: TGTGCCAGCAGCACGAGGACAGGGGGACGGAACACTGAAGCTTTCTTT.

The chain has TRBV6-5 and TRBJ2-2, with D possibly being TRBD2 (7 bases). V lost 7 bases to trimming and J lost 6 bases, with 18 bases between them. The CDR3 sequence is 15 residues long. Germline CDR1 MNHEY, CDR2 SVGAGI. The CDR3 DNA follows: TGTGCCAGCATTAGGGCGGGGGCCTCCCCCGGGGAGCTGTTTTTT. Residues: CASIRAGASPGELFF.

This clone was picked up one time. DNA of the CDR3: TGTGCCTGGAGTCGAGGGGGTCCTGAAGCTTTCTTT. Amino acid sequence: CAWSRGGPEAFF. The rearrangement links TRBV30 to TRBJ1-1, with a possible D match to TRBD1 (6 bases). Trimming left V 2 bases short and J 6 bases short, with 10 bases between. Germline V lookup: CDR1 GTSNPN, CDR2 SVGIG (reference sequence). This CDR3 contains 12 residues.

V and J are TRBV9 and TRBJ2-6; tentative D call: TRBD1 (5 bases). This CDR3 comprises 15 residues. Deletions cut 0 bases from V and 4 bases from J, with 8 bases between. CDR1 SGDLS and CDR2 YYNGEE come from the germline V gene. In DNA form, the CDR3 reads TGTGCCAGCAGCGTAGAAGGGGCGGGGGCCAACGTCCTGACTTTC. Protein: CASSVEGAGANVLTF.

This clone showed up just once. The chain couples TRBV4-2 to TRBJ2-3; 9 bases align to TRBD1. The CDR3 loop spans 15 amino acids. The V gene end was trimmed by 1 base and the J gene end by 6 bases; junction bases not matched to a gene: 5. Germline lookup yields CDR1 LGHNA and CDR2 YNFKEQ. The CDR3 here is CASSQGQGVSDTQYF. CDR3 DNA sequence: TGTGCCAGCAGCCAAGGACAGGGGGTTTCGGATACGCAGTATTTT.

This chain links TRBV30 with TRBJ1-6, with D possibly TRBD1 on 5 matching bases. Trimming removed 0 bases at V and 14 bases at J, with 26 bases between. This CDR3 is 17 amino acids long. The germline gives CDR1 GTSNPN, CDR2 SVGIG (reference sequence). CDR3 amino acids: CAWSVDVAVRERGALHF. DNA for the CDR3: TGTGCCTGGAGTGTAGACGTGGCCGTGCGGGAAAGAGGGGCCCTCCACTTT.

The genes are TRBV12-3 or TRBV12-4 and TRBJ2-2, with 7 bases matching TRBD2. V shed 8 bases and J 4 bases; nucleotides not matched to a gene: 4. The CDR3 spans 13 residues. The CDR3 spells CASGWGGTGELFF. CDR3 coding DNA: TGTGCCAGCGGATGGGGGGGCACCGGGGAGCTGTTTTTT.

The chain has TRBV19 and TRBJ2-7; D call uncertain. CDR1 is LNHDA and CDR2 is SQIVND in the germline V gene (reference sequence). This CDR3 has 13 amino acids. V was cut by 1 base and J by 6 bases, with 10 bases left in between. Written as DNA, the CDR3 is TGTGCCAGTAGTATAGTTGGCAGTTTCGAGCAGTACTTC. It specifies CASSIVGSFEQYF.

The chain is built from TRBV28 and TRBJ2-3; 7 nucleotides match TRBD1. The germline gives CDR1 MDHEN, CDR2 SYDVKM. The CDR3 has 15 amino acids. The ends lost 7 bases at V and 6 bases at J; junction bases unmatched: 13. CDR3 loop: CASTLLQGVFDTQYF. CDR3 nucleotide sequence: TGTGCCAGCACTCTCCTTCAGGGGGTTTTTGATACGCAGTATTTT.

The rearrangement joins TRBV7-9 to TRBJ1-2, with TRBD1 as a possible D gene (5 bases). V was cut by 5 bases and J by 7 bases, with 14 bases left in between. Germline assignment: CDR1 SEHNR and CDR2 FQNEAQ (reference sequence). CDR3 size: 13 residues. CDR3 amino acids: CASSLVTGGGYTF. The DNA of the CDR3 is TGTGCCAGCAGCCTCGTCACGGGGGGTGGCTACACCTTC.

The chain recombines TRBV10-3 with TRBJ1-5; tentative D call: TRBD1 (5 bases). Germline CDR1 and CDR2: ENHRY and SYGVKD. The V and J ends lost 3 bases and 7 bases respectively, with 7 bases between them. The CDR3 loop spans 12 amino acids. CDR3 in amino acids: CAISEGVQPQHF. DNA for the CDR3: TGTGCCATCAGTGAAGGGGTCCAGCCCCAGCATTTT.

The J gene is TRBJ2-2, the V gene TRBV5-1, with 11 bases that match TRBD2. Per germline, CDR1 SGHRS and CDR2 YFSETQ. The ends lost 0 bases at V and 4 bases at J; junction bases unmatched: 5. CDR3 size: 17 residues. CDR3: CASSLVAGGLPTGELFF. CDR3 in DNA: TGCGCCAGCAGCTTGGTAGCGGGGGGGCTCCCCACCGGGGAGCTGTTTTTT.

There are a few counts of this clone. V gene TRBV14 combines with J gene TRBJ2-2; 9 bases match TRBD1. V gave up 5 bases and J gave up 4 bases; unmatched junction bases: 5. There are 15 residues in the CDR3. CDR1 SGHDN and CDR2 FVKESK come from the germline V gene. CDR3: CASSYRGPSTGELFF. The CDR3 nucleotides are TGTGCCAGCAGCTACAGGGGGCCGAGCACCGGGGAGCTGTTTTTT.

V is TRBV6-6 and J is TRBJ1-4, with D perhaps TRBD1 (5 bases). The CDR3 length is 13 residues. Germline CDR1 MNHNY, CDR2 SVGAGI (reference sequence). Trimming removed 6 bases from V and 6 bases from J, with 11 bases in between. Here the CDR3 DNA reads TGTGCCAGCAGCCCCAGGGTTTATGAAAAACTGTTTTTT. Residues: CASSPRVYEKLFF.

This clone was recorded many times. This sequence joins TRBV6-1 and TRBJ2-2; the match to TRBD2 covers 8 bases. The V gene's germline CDR1 is MNHNS and CDR2 SASEGT. The junction had 4 bases not matched to a gene; V was cut back by 3 bases and J by 4 bases. CDR3 size: 15 residues. CDR3 sequence: CASSEGLGTTGELFF. The CDR3, as DNA: TGTGCCAGCAGTGAGGGACTAGGAACCACCGGGGAGCTGTTTTTT.

This clone showed up just a few times. This chain connects TRBV27 to TRBJ1-5; 11 bases are a match to TRBD1. CDR1 is MNHEY, CDR2 SMNVEV, per germline (reference sequence). The CDR3 is 14 residues long. V shed 6 bases and J 4 bases; nucleotides not matched to a gene: 2. CDR3 DNA: TGTGCCAGCAGAGGGACAGGGGGAAATCAGCCCCAGCATTTT. Translated: CASRGTGGNQPQHF.

This chain connects TRBV15 to TRBJ1-2, with D unresolved. CDR3 size: 15 residues. The germline V gene encodes CDR1 LNHNV and CDR2 YYDKDF (reference sequence). V gave up 1 base and J gave up 2 bases, with 11 bases separating them. CDR3 DNA: TGTGCCACCAGCAGAGGGCTAGGAGAAAACTATGGCTACACCTTC. Its protein product is CATSRGLGENYGYTF.

This chain uses TRBV24-1 with TRBJ2-1, with 15 bases fitting TRBD2. The CDR3 spans 20 residues. Germline CDR1 and CDR2: KGHDR and SFDVKD. The J segment lost 2 bases and the V segment lost 3 bases, leaving 10 bases of the junction unmatched. CDR3 sequence reads: CATSDPPWTSGGEAYNEQFF. For the CDR3, the DNA is TGTGCCACCAGTGATCCTCCCTGGACTAGCGGGGGGGAAGCCTACAATGAGCAGTTCTTC.

The rearrangement links TRBV20-1 to TRBJ2-1; possibly TRBD2 for D (6 bases). Germline CDR1 DFQATT, CDR2 SNEGSKA (reference sequence). The CDR3 length is 11 residues. In DNA, the CDR3 is TGCAGCATTCGGGACTCTCATGAGCAGTTCTTC. Translation gives CSIRDSHEQFF.

This clone was detected only once. The chain employs TRBV5-4 and TRBJ1-3; tentative D call: TRBD1 (6 bases). The CDR3 has 17 residues. Per the germline V gene, CDR1 is SGHNT and CDR2 is YYREEE (reference sequence). V was cut by 0 bases and J by 0 bases, with 13 bases left in between. The chain's CDR3 is CASSLGQGKSSGNTIYF. CDR3 DNA sequence: TGTGCCAGCAGCTTGGGCCAGGGGAAGAGCTCTGGAAACACCATATATTTT.